This T cell receptor (beta chain) was found in a study of T-cell reconstitution after alpha-beta-depleted transplantation in children. As it was prepared, the TCRbeta library received unique molecular identifiers. From the PCR reads, TCRdb called clonotypes with MiXCR, one entry per CDR3 protein. The sample records around 340,000 distinct CDR3 sequences, about an eighth being singletons. The table lists this clonotype with a few counts. J was trimmed by 5 bases and V by 0 bases; bases with no gene match: 7. Germline V gives CDR1 SGHKS, CDR2 YYEKEE (reference sequence). The CDR3 extends over 15 amino acids.

V and J are TRBV5-5 and TRBJ1-1; TRBD1 aligns across 7 bases. Sequenced here: PBMCs, sampled from the stem cell graft. This TCR was sampled from a human donor who donated a stem cell graft to a child with Fanconi anemia. CDR3 in amino acids: CASSLVSVRGTEAFF. CDR3 coding DNA: TGTGCCAGCAGCTTGGTTTCGGTCAGGGGGACTGAAGCTTTCTTT. The whole variable domain, filled in from reference TRBV5-5 and TRBJ1-1, reads DAGVTQSPTHLIKTRGQQVTLRCSPISGHKSVSWYQQVLGQGPQFIFQYYEKEERGRGNFPDRFSARQFPNYSSELNVNALLLGDSALYLCASSLVSVRGTEAFFGQGTRLTVV.